This entry lists 27 T cell receptor beta chains sequenced from one sample in a study of T cells in Graves' hyperthyroidism and ophthalmopathy. Using RNA transcripts as the source, TCR beta CDR3 regions were amplified. The HTBI primer set drove a first-round RT-PCR of the TCR CDR3. TCRdb called the multiplex PCR reads again in MiXCR, with one record for every CDR3 protein. The sample lists around 540,000 distinct CDR3 sequences; about 15% were seen once. Sequencing input: blood. The receptors here all came from a woman younger than 45 with Graves' ophthalmopathy.

This chain links TRBV15 with TRBJ1-2; 7 bases map to TRBD1. The CDR3 is 14 amino acids. V lost 5 bases and J lost 8; bases outside the gene matches: 11. Germline V gene data show CDR1 as LNHNV and CDR2 as YYDKDF (reference sequence). The CDR3 protein is CATSDQRQGTGYTF. CDR3 DNA sequence: TGTGCCACCAGCGACCAACGACAGGGCACGGGCTACACCTTC.

The chain is built from TRBV10-2 and TRBJ1-5; D possibly corresponds to TRBD1 (6 bases). The V gene's germline CDR1 is WSHSY and CDR2 SAAADI. This CDR3 has 14 amino acids. Trimming left V 6 bases short and J 3 bases short, with 12 bases between. The CDR3 sequence is CASSEDSLNQPQHF. CDR3 nucleotide sequence: TGCGCCAGCAGCGAGGACAGCCTCAATCAGCCCCAGCATTTT.

This clonotype was detected many times. The chain uses TRBV4-3 and TRBJ2-7, with TRBD2 matching over 13 bases. CDR1 is LGHNA, CDR2 YSLEER, per germline. The CDR3 is 17 residues long. The V segment lost 1 base and the J segment 7 bases; nucleotides outside the gene matches: 10. CDR3 bases: TGCGCCAGCAGCCAAGGGAGAGGACTAGCGGGAGTGGAAGAGCAGTACTTC. Translating it yields CASSQGRGLAGVEEQYF.

This chain uses TRBV28 with TRBJ2-3; possible D gene TRBD2, 5 bases. CDR1 and CDR2 (germline): MDHEN, SYDVKM. Deletions cut 4 bases from V and 5 bases from J, with 19 bases between. The CDR3 extends over 16 amino acids. The DNA for the CDR3 is TGTGCCAGCAGTTACTCAACGGGCCGACGGGGAGATACGCAGTATTTT. It codes for CASSYSTGRRGDTQYF. The whole variable domain, remainder taken from reference TRBV28 and TRBJ2-3, is DVKVTQSSRYLVKRTGEKVFLECVQDMDHENMFWYRQDPGLGLRLIYFSYDVKMKEKGDIPEGYSVSREKKERFSLILESASTNQTSMYLCASSYSTGRRGDTQYFGPGTRLTVL.

This clonotype was seen many times. The gene calls are TRBV5-1 and TRBJ1-1, with 8 bases fitting TRBD1. Trimming removed 7 bases from V and 8 bases from J; junction bases left unmatched: 13. CDR1 SGHRS and CDR2 YFSETQ come from the germline V gene. The CDR3 consists of 14 residues. Written as DNA, the CDR3 is TGCGCCAGCGAACCGTACCAGGGGGCCGGGGAAGCTTTCTTT. Encoded protein: CASEPYQGAGEAFF.

This clonotype came up many times. CDR3 sequence: CASSPGLAGDLYEQYF. The CDR3 DNA is TGCGCCAGCAGCCCCGGACTAGCGGGAGACCTCTACGAGCAGTACTTC. V is TRBV5-1 and J is TRBJ2-7; 13 bases are a match to TRBD2. The germline gives CDR1 SGHRS, CDR2 YFSETQ. This CDR3 has 16 amino acids. With 4 bases clipped from V and 3 bases from J, the junction kept 7 bases outside the gene matches.

This clonotype was observed at least ten times. The chain is built from TRBV20-1 and TRBJ1-2; tentative D call: TRBD1 (5 bases). Germline CDR1 reads DFQATT; CDR2 reads SNEGSKA (reference sequence). V was clipped by 6 bases and J by 3 bases, with 11 bases between them. This CDR3 region has 12 residues. The chain's CDR3 is CSAVTGDYGYTF. CDR3 DNA: TGCAGTGCAGTTACAGGAGACTATGGCTACACCTTC.

The chain is built from TRBV24-1 and TRBJ2-1; perhaps TRBD2 as D (5 bases). Germline CDR1 KGHDR, CDR2 SFDVKD. The V and J ends lost 4 bases and 5 bases respectively, with 14 bases between them. The CDR3 consists of 15 residues. The CDR3 is CATSEAPPADNEQFF. The CDR3 coding sequence is TGTGCCACCAGTGAGGCCCCCCCAGCGGACAATGAGCAGTTCTTC.

This clonotype came up a few times. The CDR3 sequence is CSALGRNEQFF. Written as DNA, the CDR3 is TGCAGTGCTTTAGGCCGAAATGAGCAGTTCTTC. This chain connects TRBV20-1 to TRBJ2-1, with unresolved D. The V gene lost 5 bases and the J gene lost 7 bases, with 9 bases spanning the gap. In germline, CDR1 is DFQATT, CDR2 SNEGSKA (reference sequence). CDR3 length: 11 residues.

This clonotype occurred many times. The V gene is TRBV6-1, the J gene TRBJ2-5; 7 positions match TRBD1. V shed 10 bases, J shed 2 bases, and the junction held 10 bases outside the gene matches. This CDR3 has 14 residues. Germline assignment: CDR1 MNHNS and CDR2 SASEGT. CDR3 sequence reads: CATARDRGQETQYF. The CDR3 bases are TGTGCCACCGCCCGGGACAGAGGACAAGAGACCCAGTACTTC.

This clonotype was seen a few times. V and J are TRBV19 and TRBJ1-4; TRBD1 is a possible D gene (5 bases). Trimming took off 3 bases at V and 3 bases at J, with 11 bases between the two ends. Germline CDR1 is LNHDA and CDR2 is SQIVND (reference sequence). This CDR3 is 15 amino acids long. The CDR3 region is CASSMSGHSNEKLFF. In nucleotides, the CDR3 is TGTGCCAGTAGTATGTCCGGACACTCTAATGAAAAACTGTTTTTT. Full variable domain (missing parts from reference TRBV19 and TRBJ1-4): DGGITQSPKYLFRKEGQNVTLSCEQNLNHDAMYWYRQDPGQGLRLIYYSQIVNDFQKGDIAEGYSVSREKKESFPLTVTSAQKNPTAFYLCASSMSGHSNEKLFFGSGTQLSVL.

J is TRBJ1-5 and V is TRBV15; 10 positions agree with TRBD1. The germline gives CDR1 LNHNV, CDR2 YYDKDF (reference sequence). CDR3 length: 16 amino acids. With 1 base clipped from V and 5 bases from J, the junction kept 5 bases outside the gene matches. This CDR3 is CATSRGTGGGYQPQHF. The CDR3 DNA reads as TGTGCCACCAGCAGAGGGACAGGGGGAGGGTATCAGCCCCAGCATTTT. Looking up the rest from reference TRBV15 and TRBJ1-5 gives the full variable domain: DAMVIQNPRYQVTQFGKPVTLSCSQTLNHNVMYWYQQKSSQAPKLLFHYYDKDFNNEADTPDNFQSRRPNTSFCFLDIRSPGLGDTAMYLCATSRGTGGGYQPQHFGDGTRLSIL.

This clonotype was detected ten times or more. The chain uses TRBV4-3 and TRBJ2-3; 9 nucleotides agree with TRBD1. The CDR3 covers 17 residues. Germline loops: CDR1 LGHNA, CDR2 YSLEER. J lost 4 bases, V lost 0 bases, and 8 bases had no gene match. CDR3 in DNA: TGCGCCAGCAGCCAAGATCGGGGACAGGGAGGCCCAGATACGCAGTATTTT. It specifies CASSQDRGQGGPDTQYF.

The chain has TRBV20-1 and TRBJ2-1, with 12 positions matching TRBD2. This CDR3 has 16 amino acids. CDR1 and CDR2 (germline): DFQATT, SNEGSKA (reference sequence). Unmatched junction bases numbered 12, after V lost 6 bases and J lost 6 bases. The CDR3 DNA reads TGCAGTGCCCCCGGACTAGCGGGATTTTTAGGCAATGAGCAGTTCTTC. Protein sequence: CSAPGLAGFLGNEQFF.

The table lists this clonotype with many counts. The chain employs TRBV20-1 and TRBJ2-7, with D hard to call. V was cut by 1 base and J by 1 base, with 8 bases left in between. Germline assignment: CDR1 DFQATT and CDR2 SNEGSKA (reference sequence). The CDR3 is 13 residues long. CDR3 amino acids: CSARAGPSYEQYF. CDR3 nucleotide sequence: TGCAGTGCTAGAGCCGGGCCTTCCTACGAGCAGTACTTC.

This clonotype was counted only a few times. J is TRBJ2-5 and V is TRBV4-1, with D possibly being TRBD2 (5 bases). In germline, CDR1 is MGHRA, CDR2 YSYEKL. The CDR3 spans 12 residues. V was trimmed by 5 bases and J by 5 bases, leaving 9 bases between them. The DNA of the CDR3 is TGCGCCAGCAGCGGGCGGGTGGAGACCCAGTACTTC. It translates to CASSGRVETQYF.

This clonotype occurred many times. The chain couples TRBV28 to TRBJ2-7; 7 bases agree with TRBD2. Per the germline V gene, CDR1 is MDHEN and CDR2 is SYDVKM. The J segment lost 4 bases and the V segment lost 6 bases, leaving 12 bases of the junction unmatched. This CDR3 spans 15 amino acids. The CDR3: CASSPSSGKLYEQYF. The CDR3 coding sequence is TGTGCCAGCAGCCCTTCTAGCGGTAAATTATACGAGCAGTACTTC.

Regarding this clonotype: At one end the junction does not follow the germline gene, possibly because of a read error. The V and J genes are TRBV5-1 and TRBJ1-3; 9 nucleotides agree with TRBD1. The germline gives CDR1 SGHRS, CDR2 YFSETQ. The CDR3 loop spans 16 amino acids. CDR3 bases: TGTGCCAGCAGTTCATACAGGGGGCGTTCTGGAAACACCATATATTTT. Amino acids: CASSSYRGRSGNTIYF.

The table lists this clonotype with a few counts. This chain uses TRBV19 with TRBJ1-1; 9 nucleotides align to TRBD1. This CDR3 is built from 16 residues. Germline lookup yields CDR1 LNHDA and CDR2 SQIVND (reference sequence). Trimming cost V 10 bases and J 5 bases; bases outside gene matches: 17. The CDR3 is CATSRDRDFIGTEAFF. CDR3 bases: TGTGCCACGAGCCGGGACAGGGACTTTATTGGGACTGAAGCTTTCTTT. The full variable domain, rest sourced from reference TRBV19 and TRBJ1-1, is DGGITQSPKYLFRKEGQNVTLSCEQNLNHDAMYWYRQDPGQGLRLIYYSQIVNDFQKGDIAEGYSVSREKKESFPLTVTSAQKNPTAFYLCATSRDRDFIGTEAFFGQGTRLTVV.

This clonotype has a count of ten or more. This chain connects TRBV6-1 to TRBJ2-7, with 15 bases lining up with TRBD2. Per the germline V gene, CDR1 is MNHNS and CDR2 is SASEGT. This CDR3 has 15 residues. J lost 7 bases, V lost 4 bases, and 5 bases had no gene match. The CDR3 spells CASSGGLAGGREQYF. For the CDR3, the DNA is TGTGCCAGCAGTGGAGGACTAGCGGGAGGGCGAGAGCAGTACTTC.

With regard to this clonotype: A junction end diverges from the germline sequence, so it may reflect a read error. The chain uses TRBV7-9 and TRBJ2-2; the match to TRBD2 covers 10 bases. This CDR3 spans 16 amino acids. Germline V gives CDR1 SEHNR, CDR2 FQNEAQ (reference sequence). In DNA form, the CDR3 reads TGTGCCAGCAGCACTGAAGCGGGAGGGCCGGGCGGGGAGCTGTTATTT. As protein: CASSTEAGGPGGELLF.

The sample holds many counts of this clonotype. The chain links TRBV6-1 to TRBJ1-2; D might be TRBD1 (5 bases). CDR1 and CDR2 (germline): MNHNS, SASEGT. V was clipped by 5 bases and J by 0 bases, with 13 bases between them. The CDR3 is 15 amino acids. CDR3 sequence reads: CASSRDLQANYGYTF. The CDR3 region has the DNA TGTGCCAGCAGTCGGGACCTTCAAGCTAACTATGGCTACACCTTC.

This clonotype was detected many times. This rearrangement joins TRBV6-2 or TRBV6-3 to TRBJ1-2; the match to TRBD1 covers 7 bases. This CDR3 comprises 15 residues. Germline-derived CDR1 and CDR2 are MNHEY and SVGEGT. V was pared by 6 bases and J by 4 bases, with 11 bases of the junction left unmatched. In DNA form, the CDR3 reads TGTGCCAGCAGGCAAACAGCCCGGGACAGCTATGGCTACACCTTC. This encodes CASRQTARDSYGYTF.

The table lists this clonotype with a few counts. The CDR3 DNA reads TGTGCCAGCAGTCCATCGGAGGGGAGCGGTTCACCCCTCCACTTT. Encoded protein: CASSPSEGSGSPLHF. This chain connects TRBV27 to TRBJ1-6, with a possible D match to TRBD1 (5 bases). Deletions cut 5 bases from V and 9 bases from J, with 17 bases between. Germline CDR1 MNHEY, CDR2 SMNVEV (reference sequence). This CDR3 comprises 15 residues.

This clonotype has ten or more counts. The chain has TRBV18 and TRBJ2-1; D not resolved. V shed 3 bases and J shed 0 bases, with 12 bases lying between them. There are 16 residues in the CDR3. The germline V gene has CDR1 KGHSH and CDR2 LQKENI. The CDR3 DNA is TGTGCCAGCTCACCCCCCGCAGGTTCCTCCTACAATGAGCAGTTCTTC. It translates to CASSPPAGSSYNEQFF.

This clonotype was seen repeatedly, ten times or more. V usage is TRBV24-1 and J usage is TRBJ2-1, with TRBD1 matching 9 bases. The CDR3 consists of 20 residues. Losses at the gene ends were 6 bases for V and 1 base for J; bases not matched to a gene: 18. CDR1 is KGHDR and CDR2 is SFDVKD in the germline V gene. The CDR3 sequence: CATSSGTGFESKRSYNEQFF. In DNA, the CDR3 is TGTGCCACCAGTTCGGGGACAGGGTTCGAATCAAAGCGGTCCTACAATGAGCAGTTCTTC.

The gene calls are TRBV20-1 and TRBJ1-2; D is perhaps TRBD1 (6 bases). CDR1 is DFQATT and CDR2 is SNEGSKA in the germline V gene (reference sequence). The CDR3 totals 14 residues. V dropped 2 bases and J dropped 4 bases, with 14 bases sitting between them. The CDR3 spells CSARSYRDVYGYTF. CDR3 nucleotides: TGCAGTGCTAGAAGCTACAGGGACGTCTATGGCTACACCTTC.